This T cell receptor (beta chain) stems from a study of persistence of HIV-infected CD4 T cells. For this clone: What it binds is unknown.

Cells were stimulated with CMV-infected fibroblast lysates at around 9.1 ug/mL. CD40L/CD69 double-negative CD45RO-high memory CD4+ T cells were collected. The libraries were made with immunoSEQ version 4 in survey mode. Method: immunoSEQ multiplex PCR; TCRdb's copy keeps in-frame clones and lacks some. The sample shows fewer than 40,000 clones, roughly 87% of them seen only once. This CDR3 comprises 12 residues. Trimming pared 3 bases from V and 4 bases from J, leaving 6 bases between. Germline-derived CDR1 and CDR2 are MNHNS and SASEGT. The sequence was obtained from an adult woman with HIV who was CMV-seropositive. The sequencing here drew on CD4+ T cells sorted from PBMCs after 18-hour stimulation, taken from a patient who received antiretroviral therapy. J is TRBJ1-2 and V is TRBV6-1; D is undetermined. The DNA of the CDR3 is TGTGCCAGCAGTGAGGGGAGCTATGGCTACACCTTC. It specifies CASSEGSYGYTF.